These T cell receptor beta chains were read from a single sample in a study of CDR3 diversity in severe acne. TCRdb re-derived calls from the PCR reads in MiXCR, one entry per CDR3 protein. The sample lists tens of thousands of distinct CDR3 sequences, about 54% occurring once. Sequencing was performed on blood. The receptors derive from a male donor in good health, without acne. CDR3s include the opening cysteine and the closing phenylalanine or tryptophan. The D gene is left open where the match is weak. Clone size appears in some rows only: once, few, many, or a class for an expanded clone.

v_call	j_call	clone_size	d_call	cdr3_aa	cdr3_nt
TRBV6-5	TRBJ1-2	-	-	CASSYEAMANYGYTF	TGTGCCAGCAGTTACGAGGCCATGGCTAACTATGGCTACACCTTC
TRBV12-3/TRBV12-4	TRBJ2-7	-	TRBD1	CASSIQTGGYEQYF	TGTGCCAGCAGTATTCAGACAGGGGGCTACGAGCAGTACTTC
TRBV6-6	TRBJ1-6	-	TRBD1	CASRASGTGMMAPPLHF	TGTGCCAGCAGAGCCTCCGGGACAGGGATGATGGCACCACCCCTCCACTTT
TRBV7-2	TRBJ2-7	-	-	CASSSTVAASYEQYF	TGTGCCAGCAGCTCTACAGTAGCGGCCAGCTACGAGCAGTACTTC
TRBV24-1	TRBJ2-5	-	TRBD2	CATSDPGLAEGETQYF	TGTGCCACCAGTGACCCAGGACTAGCGGAGGGGGAGACCCAGTACTTC
TRBV9	TRBJ1-2	few	-	CASSVVPGMGGYTF	TGTGCCAGCAGCGTAGTGCCGGGGATGGGAGGCTACACCTTC
TRBV6-5	TRBJ2-5	many	TRBD1	CASSGQGAGEETQYF	TGTGCCAGCAGCGGACAGGGGGCAGGTGAAGAGACCCAGTACTTC
TRBV24-1	TRBJ2-5	few	TRBD1	CATSDPRQGIGETQYF	TGTGCCACCAGTGATCCCCGACAGGGGATAGGAGAGACCCAGTACTTC
TRBV5-1	TRBJ2-3	-	-	CASSPERTSTDTQYF	TGCGCCAGCAGCCCGGAACGGACTAGCACAGATACGCAGTATTTT
TRBV19	TRBJ1-2	-	-	CASSNGINRGKVRGGYTF	TGTGCCAGTAGTAATGGGATCAACCGGGGGAAGGTCAGAGGTGGCTACACCTTC
TRBV7-6	TRBJ1-1	-	-	CASSLAGVEAFF	TGTGCCAGCAGCTTAGCAGGGGTTGAAGCTTTCTTT
TRBV19	TRBJ1-6	-	-	CASGTATYNSPLHF	TGTGCCAGTGGAACAGCCACCTATAATTCACCCCTCCACTTT
TRBV6-4	TRBJ2-1	many	TRBD2	CASRETSGMNEQFF	TGTGCCAGCAGAGAGACTAGCGGGATGAATGAGCAGTTCTTC
TRBV24-1	TRBJ2-7	few	-	CATSEGTQIEQYF	TGTGCCACCAGTGAGGGAACTCAGATCGAGCAGTACTTC
TRBV5-6	TRBJ2-7	-	-	CASRPNTGELYF	TGTGCCAGCAGACCTAACACCGGGGAGCTGTACTTC
TRBV19	TRBJ1-2	few	-	CASSIPGAYGYTF	TGTGCCAGTAGTATTCCGGGGGCCTATGGCTACACCTTC
TRBV11-2	TRBJ2-7	-	-	CAGGDGTPSYEQYF	TGTGCCGGGGGAGACGGAACCCCTAGTTACGAGCAGTACTTC
TRBV20-1	TRBJ2-7	-	-	CSASGQTYEQYF	TGCAGTGCTTCAGGGCAGACCTACGAGCAGTACTTC